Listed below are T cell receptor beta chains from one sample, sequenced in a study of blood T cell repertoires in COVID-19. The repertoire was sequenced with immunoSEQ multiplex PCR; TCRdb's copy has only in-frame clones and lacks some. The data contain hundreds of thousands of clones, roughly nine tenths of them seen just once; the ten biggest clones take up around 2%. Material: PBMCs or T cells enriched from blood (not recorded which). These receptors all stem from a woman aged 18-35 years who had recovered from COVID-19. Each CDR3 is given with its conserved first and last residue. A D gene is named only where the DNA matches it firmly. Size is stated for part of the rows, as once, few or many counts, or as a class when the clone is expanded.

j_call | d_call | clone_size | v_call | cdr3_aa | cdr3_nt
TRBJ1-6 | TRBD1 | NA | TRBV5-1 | CASSLSGTGISSYNSPLHF | TGCGCCAGCAGCTTGTCCGGGACAGGGATTAGCTCCTATAATTCACCCCTCCACTTT
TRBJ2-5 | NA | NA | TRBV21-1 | CASIGGTYQETQYF | TGTGCCAGCATCGGGGGGACGTACCAAGAGACCCAGTACTTC
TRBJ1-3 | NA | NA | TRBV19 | CASVIGDKSPSGNTIYF | TGTGCCAGTGTTATTGGGGACAAAAGCCCCTCTGGAAACACCATATATTTT
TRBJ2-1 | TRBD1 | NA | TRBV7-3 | CASSAGQGKYNEQFF | TGTGCCAGCAGCGCAGGACAGGGGAAATACAATGAGCAGTTCTTC
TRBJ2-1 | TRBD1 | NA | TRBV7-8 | CGTGLVQYEQFF | TGTGGGACAGGGCTGGTACAATATGAGCAGTTCTTC
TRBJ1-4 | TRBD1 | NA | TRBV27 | CASSSLTGVRKLFF | TGTGCCAGCAGTTCTTTAACAGGGGTTAGGAAACTGTTTTTT
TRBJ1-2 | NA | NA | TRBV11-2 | CASSPNQGNYGYTF | TGTGCCAGCAGCCCCAACCAGGGAAACTATGGCTACACCTTC
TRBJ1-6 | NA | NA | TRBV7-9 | CASSLDSSYNSPLHF | TGTGCCAGCAGCTTAGACAGCTCCTATAATTCACCCCTCCACTTT
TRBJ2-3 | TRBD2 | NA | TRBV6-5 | CASRRGGPSTDTQYF | TGTGCCAGCAGGCGGGGGGGTCCGAGCACAGATACGCAGTATTTT
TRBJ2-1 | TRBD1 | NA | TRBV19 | CASSPTGDEQFF | TGTGCCAGTAGCCCGACAGGGGATGAGCAGTTCTTC
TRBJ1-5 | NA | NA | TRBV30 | CAWSVWQGGQPQHF | TGTGCCTGGAGTGTATGGCAGGGAGGCCAGCCCCAGCATTTT
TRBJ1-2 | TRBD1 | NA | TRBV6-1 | CASSEQGATGYTF | TGTGCCAGCAGTGAACAGGGGGCTACTGGCTACACCTTC
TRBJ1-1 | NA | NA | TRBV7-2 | CASSLARWAMNTEAFF | TGTGCCAGCAGCTTAGCTAGGTGGGCCATGAACACTGAAGCTTTCTTT
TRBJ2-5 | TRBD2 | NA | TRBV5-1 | CASSPGKGLANSETQYF | TGCGCCAGCAGCCCGGGTAAGGGACTAGCAAATTCAGAGACCCAGTACTTC
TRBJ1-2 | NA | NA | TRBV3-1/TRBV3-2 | CASSIRGLTGGYTF | TGTGCCAGCAGCATAAGAGGTCTCACGGGAGGCTACACCTTC
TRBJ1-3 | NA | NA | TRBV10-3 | CAAQGLSGNTIYF | TGTGCCGCACAGGGCCTCTCTGGAAACACCATATATTTT
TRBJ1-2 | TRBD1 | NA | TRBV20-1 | CSARGTGTYTF | TGCAGTGCTAGAGGGACAGGCACCTACACCTTC
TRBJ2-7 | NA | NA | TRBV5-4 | CASSVLLSGGEQYF | TGTGCCAGCAGCGTCCTACTATCAGGGGGGGAGCAGTACTTC
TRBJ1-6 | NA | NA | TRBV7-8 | CASSPKGGNSPLHF | TGTGCCAGCAGCCCTAAAGGGGGAAATTCACCCCTCCACTTT
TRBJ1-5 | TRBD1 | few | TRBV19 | CASRNDRDRQPQHF | TGTGCCTCTAGGAACGACAGGGATCGGCAGCCCCAGCATTTT
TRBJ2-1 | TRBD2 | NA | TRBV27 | CASSLIGLAGAEQFF | TGTGCCAGCAGTCTCATTGGACTAGCGGGGGCTGAGCAGTTCTTC
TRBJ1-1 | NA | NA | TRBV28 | CASSLSHSEAFF | TGTGCCAGCAGTTTAAGCCACAGTGAAGCTTTCTTT
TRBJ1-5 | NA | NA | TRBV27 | CASSFSGSNQPQHF | TGTGCCAGCAGTTTTTCGGGAAGCAATCAGCCCCAGCATTTT
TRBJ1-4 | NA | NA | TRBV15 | CATSSPSGGVAF | TGTGCCACCAGCAGTCCGTCTGGAGGGGTGGCTTTT
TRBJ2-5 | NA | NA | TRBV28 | CASSLGPQWGPGETQYF | TGTGCCAGCAGCCTAGGCCCCCAGTGGGGTCCAGGGGAGACCCAGTACTTC
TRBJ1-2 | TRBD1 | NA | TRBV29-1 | CSVGQGGRWNYGYTF | TGCAGCGTTGGACAGGGGGGTAGATGGAACTATGGCTACACCTTC
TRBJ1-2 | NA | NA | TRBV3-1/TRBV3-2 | CASSARGVYGYTF | TGTGCCAGCAGCGCGCGGGGGGTGTATGGCTACACCTTC
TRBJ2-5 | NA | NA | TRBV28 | CARPARDSEETQYF | TGTGCCAGACCGGCCCGGGACTCCGAGGAGACCCAGTACTTC
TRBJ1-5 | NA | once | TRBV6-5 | CASREGNQPQHF | TGTGCCAGCAGGGAGGGGAATCAGCCCCAGCATTTT
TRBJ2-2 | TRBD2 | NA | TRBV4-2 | CASSRLAGGSNTGELFF | TGTGCCAGCAGCCGACTAGCGGGGGGGTCGAACACCGGGGAGCTGTTTTTT
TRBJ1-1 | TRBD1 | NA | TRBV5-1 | CASSTDRGLTNTEAFF | TGCGCCAGCAGCACGGACAGGGGGCTTACAAACACTGAAGCTTTCTTT
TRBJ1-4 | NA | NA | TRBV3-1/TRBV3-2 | CASSLREGGEKLFF | TGTGCCAGCAGCCTCCGGGAGGGTGGTGAAAAACTGTTTTTT
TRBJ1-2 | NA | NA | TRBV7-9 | CASSSGRGVGYTF | TGTGCCAGCAGCTCGGGCCGCGGGGTTGGCTACACCTTC
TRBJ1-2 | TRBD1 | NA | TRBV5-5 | CASSLTDRGGDYGYTF | TGTGCCAGCAGCTTGACCGACAGGGGGGGAGACTATGGCTACACCTTC
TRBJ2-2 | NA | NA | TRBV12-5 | CASGLAQWEAGELFF | TGTGCTAGTGGTTTGGCTCAGTGGGAGGCCGGGGAGCTGTTTTTT
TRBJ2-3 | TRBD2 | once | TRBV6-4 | CASSRSGGEIDTQYF | TGTGCCAGCAGTCGTAGCGGGGGGGAGATAGATACGCAGTATTTT
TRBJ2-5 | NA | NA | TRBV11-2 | CASSNSARGVTQYF | TGTGCCAGCAGCAATAGCGCGCGGGGTGTGACCCAGTACTTC
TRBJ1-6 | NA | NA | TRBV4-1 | CASSQLNGNNSPLHF | TGCGCCAGCAGCCAATTAAACGGTAATAATTCACCCCTCCACTTT
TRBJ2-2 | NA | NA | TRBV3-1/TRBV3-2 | CASSQAGTGELFF | TGTGCCAGCAGCCAAGCAGGGACCGGGGAGCTGTTTTTT
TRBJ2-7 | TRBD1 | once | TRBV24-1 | CATSDLSDRAPYEQYF | TGTGCCACCAGTGATTTGTCGGACAGGGCCCCCTACGAGCAGTACTTC
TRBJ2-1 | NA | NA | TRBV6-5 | CASRTPVRDEQFF | TGTGCCAGCAGGACCCCCGTACGGGATGAGCAGTTCTTC
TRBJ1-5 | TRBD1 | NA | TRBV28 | CASSLWDRTDSNQPQHF | TGTGCCAGCAGTTTATGGGACAGGACCGATAGCAATCAGCCCCAGCATTTT
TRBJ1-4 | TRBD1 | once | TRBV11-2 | CASSLDSQGNEKLFF | TGTGCCAGCAGCTTGGACTCACAGGGGAACGAAAAACTGTTTTTT